This TCR beta chain was sequenced in a study of T cell responses to AZD1222 COVID-19 vaccine. The study's findings and limits: CD4 TCRs associated with vaccination spanned spike, dominating at 160-218 and 743-854.

The CDR3 extends over 19 amino acids. V was pared by 5 bases and J by 0 bases, with 13 bases of the junction left unmatched. The germline V gene has CDR1 MDHEN and CDR2 SYDVKM. TCRdb's copy holds only in-frame clones and misses some; the assay was immunoSEQ multiplex PCR. The sample has approximately 100,000 clones; roughly 90% are singletons. As to this clone: Its specificity is not known.

The source material was peripheral blood, sampled on day 0 of AZD1222 vaccination. This sequence originates from an adult in good health. The chain links TRBV28 to TRBJ1-3; 10 bases match TRBD1. DNA of the CDR3: TGTGCCAGCAGTACCGTCCCCGGGACAGGGGCCTTCTCTGGAAACACCATATATTTT. This encodes CASSTVPGTGAFSGNTIYF.